This TCR beta chain was found in a study of cytomegalovirus exposure and HLA in healthy donors. Germline CDR1 and CDR2: SGHRS and YFSETQ. V dropped 0 bases and J dropped 0 bases, with 7 bases sitting between them. This CDR3 comprises 15 residues. About this clone: The antigen is unknown.

PCR used 60 Vbeta primers and 13 Jbeta primers. The assay was immunoSEQ multiplex PCR, and TCRdb's table has in-frame clones only and misses some. The table has about 200,000 clones, about 76% seen once; the top ten hold approximately 0.36%. Study-wide findings and caveats: Productive rates of about 87% or about 30% were seen for most TCR beta V segments in an earlier analysis.

The chain combines TRBV5-1 with TRBJ1-3; tentative D call: TRBD1 (5 bases). The receptor comes from a male donor in good health and CMV-seropositive. Sequencing used PBMCs. The CDR3 reads CASSLEQASGNTIYF. The CDR3, as DNA: TGCGCCAGCAGCTTGGAACAGGCCTCTGGAAACACCATATATTTT.